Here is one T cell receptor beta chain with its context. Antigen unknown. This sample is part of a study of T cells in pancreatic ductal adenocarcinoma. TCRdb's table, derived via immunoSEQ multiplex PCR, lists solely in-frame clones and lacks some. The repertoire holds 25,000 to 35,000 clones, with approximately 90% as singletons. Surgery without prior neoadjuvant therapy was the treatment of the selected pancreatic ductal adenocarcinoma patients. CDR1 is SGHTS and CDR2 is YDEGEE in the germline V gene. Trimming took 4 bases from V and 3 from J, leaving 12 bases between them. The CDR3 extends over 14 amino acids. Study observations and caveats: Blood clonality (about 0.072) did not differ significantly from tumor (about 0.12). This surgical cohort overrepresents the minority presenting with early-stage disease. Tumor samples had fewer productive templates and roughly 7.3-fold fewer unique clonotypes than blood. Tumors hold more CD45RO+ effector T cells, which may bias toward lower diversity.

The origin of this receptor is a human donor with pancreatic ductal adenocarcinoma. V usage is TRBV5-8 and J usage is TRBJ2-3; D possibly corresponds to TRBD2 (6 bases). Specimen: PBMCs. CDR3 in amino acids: CASSPVAGTDTQYF. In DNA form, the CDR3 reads TGTGCCAGCAGCCCCGTGGCGGGAACAGATACGCAGTATTTT.